A selection of T cell receptor beta chains follows, all from one sample in a study of shared clonotypes between healthy human individuals. The assay was immunoSEQ multiplex PCR, and TCRdb's table has in-frame clones only and misses some. The sample contains 2 million to 3 million clones, 93% of which appear only once. Input material: naive CD4+ T cells from PBMCs. The receptors come from a man younger than 30 in good health. Some clones in this sample may be carry-over from other donors' samples. CDR3s include the opening cysteine and the closing phenylalanine or tryptophan. Fields, in order: J gene, V gene, CDR3 length, CDR3 protein.

j_call: TRBJ1-1; v_call: TRBV2; cdr3_length: 14; cdr3_aa: CASSRGSGNTEAFF
j_call: TRBJ2-2; v_call: TRBV5-1; cdr3_length: 15; cdr3_aa: CASSRSGINTGELFF
j_call: TRBJ2-6; v_call: TRBV19; cdr3_length: 18; cdr3_aa: CASSRVAGGNSGANVLTF
j_call: TRBJ2-2; v_call: TRBV7-8; cdr3_length: 20; cdr3_aa: CASSPSPGLAGALGTGELFF
j_call: TRBJ2-5; v_call: TRBV7-7; cdr3_length: 20; cdr3_aa: CASSLGPGLGTSGGKETQYF
j_call: TRBJ2-5; v_call: TRBV5-4; cdr3_length: 14; cdr3_aa: CASSHSSEGGTQYF
j_call: TRBJ2-5; v_call: TRBV11-3; cdr3_length: 15; cdr3_aa: CASSRGLWGSETQYF
j_call: TRBJ1-5; v_call: TRBV27; cdr3_length: 24; cdr3_aa: CASSLYGLTPSSSLYGRINQPQHF
j_call: TRBJ2-1; v_call: TRBV18; cdr3_length: 15; cdr3_aa: CASSLGQESYNEQFF
j_call: TRBJ1-3; v_call: TRBV4-1; cdr3_length: 16; cdr3_aa: CASSQTGLGSGNTIYF
j_call: TRBJ1-1; v_call: TRBV5-1; cdr3_length: 15; cdr3_aa: CASSTYDGSNTEAFF
j_call: TRBJ2-3; v_call: TRBV5-1; cdr3_length: 16; cdr3_aa: CASSPGLAGGSDTQYF
j_call: TRBJ1-1; v_call: TRBV11-2; cdr3_length: 16; cdr3_aa: CASSLDRGQGNGGAFF
j_call: TRBJ2-3; v_call: TRBV19; cdr3_length: 15; cdr3_aa: CASSMDPSWADTQYF
j_call: TRBJ1-1; v_call: TRBV2; cdr3_length: 13; cdr3_aa: CASSAERYTEAFF
j_call: TRBJ2-1; v_call: TRBV9; cdr3_length: 17; cdr3_aa: CASSVVGTSGPPKEQFF
j_call: TRBJ1-5; v_call: TRBV7-2; cdr3_length: 14; cdr3_aa: CASSPRGGNQPQHF
j_call: TRBJ2-1; v_call: TRBV18; cdr3_length: 16; cdr3_aa: CASSSPLAGTYNEQFF
j_call: TRBJ2-5; v_call: TRBV7-2; cdr3_length: 17; cdr3_aa: CASSFDNWDRDQETQYF
j_call: TRBJ2-2; v_call: TRBV9; cdr3_length: 14; cdr3_aa: CASAGRGTAGELFF
j_call: TRBJ2-1; v_call: TRBV4-2; cdr3_length: 15; cdr3_aa: CASRSAGASYNEQFF
j_call: TRBJ2-1; v_call: TRBV6-5; cdr3_length: 15; cdr3_aa: CASSYQGGSYNEQFF
j_call: TRBJ1-3; v_call: TRBV9; cdr3_length: 16; cdr3_aa: CASSVDPGTVGNTIYF
j_call: TRBJ1-2; v_call: TRBV28; cdr3_length: 14; cdr3_aa: CASSLAGGVYGYTF
j_call: TRBJ1-1; v_call: TRBV7-3; cdr3_length: 13; cdr3_aa: CASSLQGMTEAFF
j_call: TRBJ1-2; v_call: TRBV12-5; cdr3_length: 16; cdr3_aa: CASGPGTGKANYGYTF
j_call: TRBJ1-3; v_call: TRBV30; cdr3_length: 16; cdr3_aa: CAWSVQGQFSGNTIYF
j_call: TRBJ1-2; v_call: TRBV5-1; cdr3_length: 13; cdr3_aa: CASSEGQAFRYTF
j_call: TRBJ2-7; v_call: TRBV28; cdr3_length: 14; cdr3_aa: CASRTTGRSYEQYF
j_call: TRBJ2-5; v_call: TRBV5-1; cdr3_length: 14; cdr3_aa: CASSFRTGQETQYF
j_call: TRBJ2-5; v_call: TRBV5-1; cdr3_length: 15; cdr3_aa: CASSLVGGRRETQYF
j_call: TRBJ2-7; v_call: TRBV16; cdr3_length: 14; cdr3_aa: CASTRPGTPNEQYF
j_call: TRBJ2-7; v_call: TRBV11-2; cdr3_length: 15; cdr3_aa: CASSRTSGTFYEQYF
j_call: TRBJ2-2; v_call: TRBV18; cdr3_length: 15; cdr3_aa: CASSQGLAGNGELFF
j_call: TRBJ2-1; v_call: TRBV9; cdr3_length: 17; cdr3_aa: CASSVSTAAGLDNEQFF